The clone carrying this T cell receptor beta chain was found a few times. Trimming shortened V by 4 bases and J by 9 bases, and 12 bases separated the two germline ends. The CDR3 is made up of 11 amino acids. The germline gives CDR1 SQVTM, CDR2 ANQGSEA. These data come from a study of immune characterization of retroperitoneal liposarcoma. One entry per CDR3 protein, called by TCRdb with MiXCR from the PCR reads. The sample lists around 6,100 distinct CDR3 sequences, around 30% occurring once. The genes are TRBV29-1 and TRBJ2-5; D not resolved. Sequenced input: tumor tissue. This clonotype originated in a female donor with retroperitoneal liposarcoma. The chain's CDR3 is CSVGEGSAQYF. The CDR3 coding sequence is TGCAGCGTTGGTGAAGGGTCTGCCCAGTACTTC. The full variable domain, in which reference TRBV29-1 and TRBJ2-5 provide the parts outside the CDR3, is SAVISQKPSRDICQRGTSLTIQCQVDSQVTMMFWYRQQPGQSLTLIATANQGSEATYESGFVIDKFPISRPNLTFSTLTVSNMSPEDSSIYLCSVGEGSAQYFGPGTRLLVL.